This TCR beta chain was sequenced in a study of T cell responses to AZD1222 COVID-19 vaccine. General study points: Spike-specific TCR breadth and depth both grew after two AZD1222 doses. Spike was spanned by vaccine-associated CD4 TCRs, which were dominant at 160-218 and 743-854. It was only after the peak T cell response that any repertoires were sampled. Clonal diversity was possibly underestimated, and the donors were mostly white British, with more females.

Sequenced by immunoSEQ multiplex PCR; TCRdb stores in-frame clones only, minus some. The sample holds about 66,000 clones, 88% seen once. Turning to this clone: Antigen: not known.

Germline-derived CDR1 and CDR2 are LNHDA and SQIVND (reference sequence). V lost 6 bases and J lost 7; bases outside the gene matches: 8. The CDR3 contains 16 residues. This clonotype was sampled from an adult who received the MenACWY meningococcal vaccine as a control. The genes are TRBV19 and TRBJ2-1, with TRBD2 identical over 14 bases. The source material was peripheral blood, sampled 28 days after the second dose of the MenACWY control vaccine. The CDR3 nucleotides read TGTGCCAGTAGCCCCCGACTAGCGGGGGGGCAGAATGAGCAGTTCTTC. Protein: CASSPRLAGGQNEQFF.